These 30 T cell receptor beta chains share one sample of origin, sequenced in a study of T cell clonotyping in hematopoietic cell transplantation. Time point denoted: recipient sample about 28 days before transplant, after cytoreduction. TCRdb keeps only in-frame clones here, not all; method: immunoSEQ multiplex PCR. This repertoire shows about 9,000 clones, more than 85% found once; its top ten account for 25% to 35%. Sequenced material: peripheral blood mononuclear cells, taken before stem cell transplant. The receptors originated from a woman in her fifties or sixties with acute myeloid leukemia. Some clones in this sample may be carry-over from other donors' samples.

This clone was found a few times. The rearrangement uses TRBV9 and TRBJ1-2; D unresolved. V lost 4 bases to trimming and J lost 5 bases, with 18 bases between them. Germline V gene lookup returns CDR1 SGDLS and CDR2 YYNGEE. The CDR3 is made up of 15 amino acids. This CDR3 is CASSQGPGEDYGYTF. Written as DNA, the CDR3 is TGTGCCAGCAGCCAAGGCCCGGGAGAGGATTATGGCTACACCTTC.

The V and J genes are TRBV7-6 and TRBJ1-5; D gene unclear. The CDR3 has 14 residues. The V gene's germline CDR1 is SGHVS and CDR2 FNYEAQ. Trimming stripped 3 bases from V and 3 bases from J, with 9 bases between. The CDR3 region has the DNA TGTGCCAGCAGCTTCAAACGGTTCAATCAGCCCCAGCATTTT. Protein sequence: CASSFKRFNQPQHF.

The genes are TRBV4-2 and TRBJ1-5; 8 bases fit TRBD1. The V and J ends lost 4 bases and 4 bases, in that order; junction bases with no gene match: 3. CDR3 length equals 14 residues. The V gene's germline CDR1 is LGHNA and CDR2 YNFKEQ. CDR3 loop: CASSRGQANQPQHF. For the CDR3, the DNA is TGTGCCAGCAGCCGGGGACAGGCTAATCAGCCCCAGCATTTT.

This chain links TRBV6-1 with TRBJ2-7; weak D call: TRBD1 (8 bases). This CDR3 is 15 amino acids long. V dropped 8 bases and J dropped 3 bases, with 20 bases sitting between them. Germline loops: CDR1 MNHNS, CDR2 SASEGT. CDR3 amino acids: CASLQGGTGYYEQYF. DNA for the CDR3: TGTGCCAGCTTACAGGGAGGGACAGGATACTACGAGCAGTACTTC.

The V call is TRBV19, the J call TRBJ2-2, with TRBD2 matching over 11 bases. The CDR3 has 17 residues. The germline V gene encodes CDR1 LNHDA and CDR2 SQIVND (reference sequence). The J segment lost 3 bases and the V segment lost 6 bases, leaving 9 bases of the junction unmatched. The CDR3 is CASRIQLAGGYTGELFF. The DNA for the CDR3 is TGTGCCAGTAGGATTCAATTAGCGGGAGGGTACACCGGGGAGCTGTTTTTT.

The gene calls are TRBV5-1 and TRBJ1-1, with D possibly matching TRBD1 (6 bases). The length of the CDR3 is 17 residues. Trimming pared 6 bases from V and 1 base from J, leaving 22 bases between. Germline-derived CDR1 and CDR2 are SGHRS and YFSETQ. CDR3 sequence reads: CASTKAPGAERNTEAFF. As DNA, the CDR3 is TGCGCCAGCACCAAAGCGCCAGGGGCGGAGAGGAACACTGAAGCTTTCTTT.

This chain joins TRBV7-9 and TRBJ2-3; D is perhaps TRBD2 (6 bases). The CDR3 covers 16 residues. Trimming cost V 3 bases and J 6 bases, with 19 bases left between them. The V gene's germline CDR1 is SEHNR and CDR2 FQNEAQ (reference sequence). The CDR3 protein is CASSFIAAGPPDTQYF. In DNA, the CDR3 is TGTGCCAGCAGCTTTATAGCTGCGGGACCGCCCGATACGCAGTATTTT.

The chain combines TRBV19 with TRBJ2-2; TRBD2 aligns across 7 bases. V lost 5 bases to trimming and J lost 5 bases; unmatched junction nucleotides: 8. Germline V lookup: CDR1 LNHDA, CDR2 SQIVND (reference sequence). The CDR3 is 15 amino acids. CDR3 sequence reads: CASSPSTGRTGELFF. Here the CDR3 DNA reads TGTGCCAGTAGTCCTTCCACCGGGAGGACCGGGGAGCTGTTTTTT.

This sequence joins TRBV29-1 and TRBJ2-7; 7 bases agree with TRBD1. V lost 4 bases, J lost 0 bases, and 9 bases stayed unmatched. The CDR3 is made up of 15 amino acids. The germline CDR1 and CDR2 sequences are SQVTM and ANQGSEA. CDR3 DNA: TGCAGCGTTGTGGTGTGGACAGGCACCTCCTACGAGCAGTACTTC. This translates into CSVVVWTGTSYEQYF.

The rearrangement uses TRBV9 and TRBJ1-4; perhaps TRBD1 as D (5 bases). The CDR3 covers 13 residues. In germline, CDR1 is SGDLS, CDR2 YYNGEE. Trimming cost V 3 bases and J 3 bases, with 6 bases left between them. The CDR3: CASSEGANEKLFF. For the CDR3, the DNA is TGTGCCAGCAGCGAAGGGGCTAATGAAAAACTGTTTTTT. Full variable domain (rest looked up from reference TRBV9 and TRBJ1-4): DSGVTQTPKHLITATGQRVTLRCSPRSGDLSVYWYQQSLDQGLQFLIQYYNGEERAKGNILERFSAQQFPDLHSELNLSSLELGDSALYFCASSEGANEKLFFGSGTQLSVL.

The rearrangement links TRBV5-4 to TRBJ2-5, with 12 positions matching TRBD2. J was trimmed by 2 bases and V by 0 bases; bases with no gene match: 2. This CDR3 has 16 amino acids. The germline CDR1 and CDR2 sequences are SGHNT and YYREEE (reference sequence). CDR3: CASSLALAGGQETQYF. CDR3 DNA sequence: TGTGCCAGCAGCTTGGCCCTAGCGGGAGGGCAAGAGACCCAGTACTTC.

This clone has just one count. The chain links TRBV19 to TRBJ1-2; TRBD1 aligns across 7 bases. The CDR3 is made up of 13 amino acids. J lost 2 bases, V lost 4 bases, and 1 base had no gene match. Germline assignment: CDR1 LNHDA and CDR2 SQIVND (reference sequence). CDR3 loop: CASSRDSNYGYTF. CDR3 DNA: TGTGCCAGTAGTAGGGACAGCAACTATGGCTACACCTTC.

V and J are TRBV5-1 and TRBJ2-7, with D unresolved. V was cut by 0 bases and J by 2 bases, with 12 bases left in between. Germline V CDR1 and CDR2: SGHRS, YFSETQ. The CDR3 is made up of 15 amino acids. The CDR3 nucleotides read TGCGCCAGCAGCTTGGCTCCGGGTCAAACCTACGAGCAGTACGTC. Its translation: CASSLAPGQTYEQYV.

V usage is TRBV30 and J usage is TRBJ1-1, with D unclear. Germline CDR1 and CDR2: GTSNPN and SVGIG (reference sequence). V was clipped by 0 bases and J by 10 bases, with 12 bases between them. This CDR3 region has 12 residues. The CDR3 DNA sequence: TGTGCCTGGAGTGTAGACCCCCTTGCAGCTTTCTTT. Protein: CAWSVDPLAAFF.

V usage is TRBV11-3 and J usage is TRBJ2-1; D gene ambiguous. Trimming shortened V by 0 bases and J by 0 bases, and 15 bases separated the two germline ends. CDR3 size: 18 residues. Germline assignment: CDR1 SGHNT and CDR2 YENEEA. The CDR3 DNA reads as TGTGCCAGCAGCTTAGAACAAGGCGGCACCAGCTCCTACAATGAGCAGTTCTTC. It is translated as CASSLEQGGTSSYNEQFF.

This rearrangement joins TRBV27 to TRBJ1-3, with unresolved D. Germline loops: CDR1 MNHEY, CDR2 SMNVEV (reference sequence). CDR3 length: 16 amino acids. Trimming stripped 2 bases from V and 0 bases from J, with 11 bases between. Written as DNA, the CDR3 is TGTGCCAGCAGTTTACCCAAGGCCAGCTCTGGAAACACCATATATTTT. This gives the protein CASSLPKASSGNTIYF.

A few counts support this clone. This chain links TRBV30 with TRBJ1-1; TRBD1 aligns across 9 bases. This CDR3 has 13 residues. Looked up from germline, CDR1 is GTSNPN and CDR2 is SVGIG (reference sequence). Trimming cost V 3 bases and J 11 bases; bases outside gene matches: 10. The CDR3 DNA is TGTGCCTGGAGCCGGGACAGGGCGCGCGGCGCTTTCTTT. The encoded protein is CAWSRDRARGAFF.

The chain has TRBV19 and TRBJ1-1; D uncertain. Germline assignment: CDR1 LNHDA and CDR2 SQIVND (reference sequence). This CDR3 contains 13 residues. The V end lost 7 bases, the J end lost 0 bases, and 9 bases lay between the germline ends. The CDR3 reads CASTRPLNTEAFF. CDR3 in DNA: TGTGCCAGTACCCGGCCCTTGAACACTGAAGCTTTCTTT.

V is TRBV2 and J is TRBJ2-3, with a weak D call TRBD2 (5 bases). The CDR3 contains 12 residues. Germline V gene data show CDR1 as SNHLY and CDR2 as FYNNEI. Trimming removed 10 bases at V and 6 bases at J, with 14 bases between. In nucleotides, the CDR3 is TGTGCCACTCGAGGTAGCGCTGATACGCAGTATTTT. Translated, it gives CATRGSADTQYF. Looking up the rest from reference TRBV2 and TRBJ2-3 gives the full variable domain: EPEVTQTPSHQVTQMGQEVILRCVPISNHLYFYWYRQILGQKVEFLVSFYNNEISEKSEIFDDQFSVERPDGSNFTLKIRSTKLEDSAMYFCATRGSADTQYFGPGTRLTVL.

This clone was picked up one time. This chain uses TRBV19 with TRBJ1-3, with D uncertain. The CDR3 is made up of 12 amino acids. Germline lookup yields CDR1 LNHDA and CDR2 SQIVND (reference sequence). Deletions cut 2 bases from V and 7 bases from J, with 6 bases between. The CDR3 is CASSIQGNTIYF. The CDR3 nucleotides are TGTGCCAGTAGTATACAAGGGAACACCATATATTTT.

V usage is TRBV18 and J usage is TRBJ2-3; a possible D gene is TRBD1 (6 bases). The germline V and J ends were trimmed by 5 bases and 6 bases, with 18 bases remaining between them. Germline V lookup: CDR1 KGHSH, CDR2 LQKENI. This CDR3 spans 15 amino acids. The CDR3 here is CASSGAQGTVDTQYF. CDR3 DNA sequence: TGTGCCAGCTCAGGGGCCCAGGGGACCGTCGATACGCAGTATTTT. The variable domain in full, with the rest retrieved from reference TRBV18 and TRBJ2-3, is NAGVMQNPRHLVRRRGQEARLRCSPMKGHSHVYWYRQLPEEGLKFMVYLQKENIIDESGMPKERFSAEFPKEGPSILRIQQVVRGDSAAYFCASSGAQGTVDTQYFGPGTRLTVL.

This chain joins TRBV28 and TRBJ1-2; weak D call: TRBD1 (5 bases). V was cut by 2 bases and J by 8 bases, with 12 bases left in between. In germline, CDR1 is MDHEN, CDR2 SYDVKM. The CDR3 covers 13 residues. CDR3 DNA: TGTGCCAGCAGTTTACGGGGCGTCGGGGGCTACACCTTC. As protein: CASSLRGVGGYTF.

V and J are TRBV5-1 and TRBJ2-5; TRBD2 might be the D (6 bases). Trimming took off 0 bases at V and 1 base at J, with 10 bases between the two ends. Looked up from germline, CDR1 is SGHRS and CDR2 is YFSETQ. The CDR3 covers 15 residues. The chain's CDR3 is CASSLALAAQETQYF. DNA for the CDR3: TGCGCCAGCAGCTTGGCACTAGCAGCCCAAGAGACCCAGTACTTC.

This clone was seen a few times. J is TRBJ2-3 and V is TRBV28; 8 nucleotides agree with TRBD1. The CDR3 sequence is 16 residues long. V lost 6 bases and J lost 2; bases outside the gene matches: 10. From germline, CDR1 is MDHEN and CDR2 SYDVKM. CDR3 residues: CASRVQGAVSTDTQYF. In DNA, the CDR3 is TGTGCCAGCAGGGTTCAGGGGGCCGTATCCACAGATACGCAGTATTTT.

The chain carries TRBV5-1 and TRBJ1-2; 7 positions agree with TRBD1. This CDR3 comprises 15 residues. Unmatched junction bases numbered 7, after V lost 2 bases and J lost 3 bases. Per the germline V gene, CDR1 is SGHRS and CDR2 is YFSETQ. The CDR3 loop is CASSLYRGSDYGYTF. The CDR3 DNA follows: TGCGCCAGCAGCTTATACAGGGGTTCCGACTATGGCTACACCTTC. Full variable domain (rest looked up from reference TRBV5-1 and TRBJ1-2): KAGVTQTPRYLIKTRGQQVTLSCSPISGHRSVSWYQQTPGQGLQFLFEYFSETQRNKGNFPGRFSGRQFSNSRSEMNVSTLELGDSALYLCASSLYRGSDYGYTFGSGTRLTVV.

This sequence joins TRBV5-1 and TRBJ1-2; D is uncertain. Per the germline V gene, CDR1 is SGHRS and CDR2 is YFSETQ. This CDR3 has 12 amino acids. V was trimmed by 2 bases and J by 6 bases, leaving 8 bases between them. The CDR3 here is CASSLDRNGYTF. The CDR3 DNA reads as TGCGCCAGCAGCTTAGATCGGAATGGCTACACCTTC.

This chain uses TRBV18 with TRBJ2-5; 9 bases align to TRBD1. Germline V CDR1 and CDR2: KGHSH, LQKENI. This CDR3 region has 16 residues. The V segment lost 4 bases and the J segment 5 bases; nucleotides outside the gene matches: 11. CDR3 coding DNA: TGTGCCAGCTCACGCAAGCGGGACAGGGTCGAGGAGACCCAGTACTTC. This translates into CASSRKRDRVEETQYF.

The V gene is TRBV28, the J gene TRBJ1-1; possibly TRBD1 for D (6 bases). Germline CDR1 reads MDHEN; CDR2 reads SYDVKM. The CDR3 is 14 residues long. The V and J ends lost 2 bases and 4 bases respectively, with 11 bases between them. The CDR3 DNA is TGTGCCAGCAGTTTAACAGGGTGGGGCACTGAAGCTTTCTTT. Protein product: CASSLTGWGTEAFF.

This clone was seen once. The chain is built from TRBV30 and TRBJ1-2; 10 nucleotides agree with TRBD1. The CDR3 is 17 residues long. After removal of 5 bases from V and 1 base from J, the junction contained 13 bases not matched to a gene. Germline V gene sequence: CDR1 GTSNPN, CDR2 SVGIG (reference sequence). The CDR3 DNA reads TGTGCCTGGGTCGACCGGGACAGGGGATTGTTTAACTATGGCTACACCTTC. This sequence encodes CAWVDRDRGLFNYGYTF.

The chain combines TRBV28 with TRBJ2-7; TRBD1 matches 10 bases. The germline CDR1 and CDR2 sequences are MDHEN and SYDVKM. With 2 bases clipped from V and 1 base from J, the junction kept 5 bases outside the gene matches. This CDR3 is built from 16 residues. As DNA, the CDR3 is TGTGCCAGCAGTTTAGGGACAGGGGACCCTTCCTACGAGCAGTACTTC. Protein product: CASSLGTGDPSYEQYF.